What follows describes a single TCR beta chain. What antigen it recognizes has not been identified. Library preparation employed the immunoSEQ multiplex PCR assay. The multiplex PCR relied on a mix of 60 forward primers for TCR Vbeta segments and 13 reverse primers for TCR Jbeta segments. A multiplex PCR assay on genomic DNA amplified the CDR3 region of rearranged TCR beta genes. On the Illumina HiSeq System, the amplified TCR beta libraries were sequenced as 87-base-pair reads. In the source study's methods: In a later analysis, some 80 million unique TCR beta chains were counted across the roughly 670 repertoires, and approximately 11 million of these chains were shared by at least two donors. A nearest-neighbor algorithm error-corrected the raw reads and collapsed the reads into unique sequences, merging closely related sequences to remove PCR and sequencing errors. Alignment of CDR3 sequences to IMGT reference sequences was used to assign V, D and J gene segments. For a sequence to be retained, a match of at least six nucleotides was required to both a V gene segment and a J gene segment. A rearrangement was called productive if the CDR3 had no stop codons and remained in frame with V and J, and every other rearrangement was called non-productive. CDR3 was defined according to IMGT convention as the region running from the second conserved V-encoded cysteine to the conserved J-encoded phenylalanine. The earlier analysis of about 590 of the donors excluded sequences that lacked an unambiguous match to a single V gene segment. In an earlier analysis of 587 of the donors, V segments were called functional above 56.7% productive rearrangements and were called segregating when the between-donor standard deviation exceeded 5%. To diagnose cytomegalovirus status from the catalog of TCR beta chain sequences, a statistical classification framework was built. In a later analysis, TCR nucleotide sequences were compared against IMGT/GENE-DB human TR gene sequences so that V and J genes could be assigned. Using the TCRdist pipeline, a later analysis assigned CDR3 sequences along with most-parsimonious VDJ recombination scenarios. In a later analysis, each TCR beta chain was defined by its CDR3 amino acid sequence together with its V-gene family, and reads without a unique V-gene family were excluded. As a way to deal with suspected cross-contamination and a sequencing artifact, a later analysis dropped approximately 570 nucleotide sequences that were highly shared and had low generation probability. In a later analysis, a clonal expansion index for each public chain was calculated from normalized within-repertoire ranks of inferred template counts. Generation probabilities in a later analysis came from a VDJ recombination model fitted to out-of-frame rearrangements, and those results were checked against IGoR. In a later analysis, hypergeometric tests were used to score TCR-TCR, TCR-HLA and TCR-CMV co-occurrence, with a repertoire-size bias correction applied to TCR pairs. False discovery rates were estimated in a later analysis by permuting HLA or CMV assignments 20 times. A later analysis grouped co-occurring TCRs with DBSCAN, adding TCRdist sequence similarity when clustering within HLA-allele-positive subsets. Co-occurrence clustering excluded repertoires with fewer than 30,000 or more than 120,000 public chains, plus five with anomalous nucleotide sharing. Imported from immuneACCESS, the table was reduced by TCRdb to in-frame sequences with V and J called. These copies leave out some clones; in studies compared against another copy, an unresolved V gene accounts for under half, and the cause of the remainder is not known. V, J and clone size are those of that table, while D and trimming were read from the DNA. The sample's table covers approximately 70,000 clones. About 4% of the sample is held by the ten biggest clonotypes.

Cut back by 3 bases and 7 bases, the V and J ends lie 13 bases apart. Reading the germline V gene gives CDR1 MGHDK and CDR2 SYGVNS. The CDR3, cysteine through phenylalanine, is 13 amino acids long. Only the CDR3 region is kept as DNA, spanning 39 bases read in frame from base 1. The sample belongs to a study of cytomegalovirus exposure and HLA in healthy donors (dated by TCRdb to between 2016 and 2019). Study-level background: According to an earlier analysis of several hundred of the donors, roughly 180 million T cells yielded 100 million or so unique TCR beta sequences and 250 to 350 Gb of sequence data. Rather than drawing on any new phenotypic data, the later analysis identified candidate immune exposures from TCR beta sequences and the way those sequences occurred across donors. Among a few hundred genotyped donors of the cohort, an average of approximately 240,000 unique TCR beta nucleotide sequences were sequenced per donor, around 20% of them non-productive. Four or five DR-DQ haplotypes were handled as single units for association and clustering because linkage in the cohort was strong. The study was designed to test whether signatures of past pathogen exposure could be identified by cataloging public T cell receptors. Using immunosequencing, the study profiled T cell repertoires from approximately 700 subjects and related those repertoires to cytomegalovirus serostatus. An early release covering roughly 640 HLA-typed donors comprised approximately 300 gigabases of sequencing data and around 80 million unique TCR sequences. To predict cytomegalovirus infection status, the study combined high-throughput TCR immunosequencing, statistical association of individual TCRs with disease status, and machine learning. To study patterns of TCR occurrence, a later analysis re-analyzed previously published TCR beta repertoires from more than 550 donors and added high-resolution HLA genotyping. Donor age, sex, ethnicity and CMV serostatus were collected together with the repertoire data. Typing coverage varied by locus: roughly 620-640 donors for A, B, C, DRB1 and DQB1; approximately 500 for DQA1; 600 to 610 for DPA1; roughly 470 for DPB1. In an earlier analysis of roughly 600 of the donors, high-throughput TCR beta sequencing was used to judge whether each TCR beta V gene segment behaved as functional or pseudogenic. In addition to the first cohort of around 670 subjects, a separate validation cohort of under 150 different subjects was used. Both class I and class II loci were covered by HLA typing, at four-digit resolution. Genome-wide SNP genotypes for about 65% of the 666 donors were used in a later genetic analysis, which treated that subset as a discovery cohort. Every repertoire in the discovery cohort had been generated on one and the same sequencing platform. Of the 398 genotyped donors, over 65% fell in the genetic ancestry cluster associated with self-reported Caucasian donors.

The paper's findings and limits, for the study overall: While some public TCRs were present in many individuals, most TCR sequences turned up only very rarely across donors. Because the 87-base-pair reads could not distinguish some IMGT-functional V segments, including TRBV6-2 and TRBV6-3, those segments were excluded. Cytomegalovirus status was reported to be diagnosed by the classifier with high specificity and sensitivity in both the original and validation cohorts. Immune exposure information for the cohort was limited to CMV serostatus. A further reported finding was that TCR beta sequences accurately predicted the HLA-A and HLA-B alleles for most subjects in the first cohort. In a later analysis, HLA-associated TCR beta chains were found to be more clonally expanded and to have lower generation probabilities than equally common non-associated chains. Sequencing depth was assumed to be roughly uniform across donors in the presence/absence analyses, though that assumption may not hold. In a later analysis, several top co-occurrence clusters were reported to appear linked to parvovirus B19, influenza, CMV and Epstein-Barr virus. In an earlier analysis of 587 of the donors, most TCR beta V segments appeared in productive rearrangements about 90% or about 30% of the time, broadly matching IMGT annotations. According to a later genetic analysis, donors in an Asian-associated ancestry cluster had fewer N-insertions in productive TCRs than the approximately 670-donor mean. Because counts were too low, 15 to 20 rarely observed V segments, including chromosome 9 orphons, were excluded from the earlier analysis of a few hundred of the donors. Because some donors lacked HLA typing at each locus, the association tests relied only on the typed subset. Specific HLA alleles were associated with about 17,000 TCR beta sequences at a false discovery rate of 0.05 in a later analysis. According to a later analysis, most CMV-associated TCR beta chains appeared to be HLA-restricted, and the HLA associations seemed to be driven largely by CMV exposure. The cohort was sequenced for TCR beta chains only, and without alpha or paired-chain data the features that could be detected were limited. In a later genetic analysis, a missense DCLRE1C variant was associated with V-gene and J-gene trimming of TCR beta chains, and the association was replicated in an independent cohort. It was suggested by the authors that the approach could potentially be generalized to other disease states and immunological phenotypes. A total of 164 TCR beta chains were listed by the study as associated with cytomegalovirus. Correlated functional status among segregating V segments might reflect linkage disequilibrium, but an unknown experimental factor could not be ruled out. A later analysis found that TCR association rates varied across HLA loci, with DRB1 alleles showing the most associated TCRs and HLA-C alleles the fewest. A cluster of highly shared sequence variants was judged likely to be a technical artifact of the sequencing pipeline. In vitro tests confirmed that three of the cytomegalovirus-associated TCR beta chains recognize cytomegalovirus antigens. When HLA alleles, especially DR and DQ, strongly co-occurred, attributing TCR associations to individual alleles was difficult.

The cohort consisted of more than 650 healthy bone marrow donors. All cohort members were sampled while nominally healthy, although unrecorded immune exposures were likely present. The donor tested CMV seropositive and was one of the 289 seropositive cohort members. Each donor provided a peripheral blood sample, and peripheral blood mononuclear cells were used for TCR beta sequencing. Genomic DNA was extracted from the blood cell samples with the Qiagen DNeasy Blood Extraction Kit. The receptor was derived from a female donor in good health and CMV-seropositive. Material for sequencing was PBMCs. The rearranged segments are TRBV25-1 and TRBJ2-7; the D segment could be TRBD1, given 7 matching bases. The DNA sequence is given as TGTGCCAGCAGTGACAGGGGGGTGGAGGAGCAGTACTTC. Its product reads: CASSDRGVEEQYF.